The 13 T cell receptor beta chains listed next were all sequenced from one sample in a study of CD8+ T cells in alopecia areata. The treatment denotes: oral pan-JAK inhibitor, 5-10 mg twice daily. RNA was extracted and reverse transcribed into cDNA as the sequencing template. The data were produced by immunoSEQ multiplex PCR, yet TCRdb's version contains in-frame clones alone and is incomplete. Of hundreds of thousands of clones listed, approximately 67% are singletons. The material was CD4+ T cells sorted from blood, obtained around week 46, from a patient treated with tofacitinib. The receptor source for this set is a human donor with alopecia areata.

The chain combines TRBV25-1 with TRBJ2-5; 8 bases are a match to TRBD1. Germline V CDR1 and CDR2: MGHDK, SYGVNS. Germline trimming cut 4 bases from V and 9 bases from J; bases unmatched to any gene: 7. The CDR3 sequence is 13 residues long. In DNA form, the CDR3 reads TGTGCCAGCAGTGCAATCGACAGGGGTCCCCAGTACTTC. This encodes CASSAIDRGPQYF.

This clone was picked up a small number of times. The J gene is TRBJ1-5, the V gene TRBV6-6, with 8 bases identical to TRBD1. The J segment lost 0 bases and the V segment lost 8 bases, leaving 9 bases of the junction unmatched. Germline V lookup: CDR1 MNHNY, CDR2 SVGAGI (reference sequence). The CDR3 has 16 amino acids. CDR3 in DNA: TGTGCCAGCCGCGACGCAGGGGGCGATAGCAATCAGCCCCAGCATTTT. It specifies CASRDAGGDSNQPQHF.

The J gene is TRBJ1-1, the V gene TRBV27; 8 nucleotides align to TRBD1. The V segment lost 7 bases and the J segment 4 bases; nucleotides outside the gene matches: 11. The CDR3 is made up of 15 amino acids. Germline loops: CDR1 MNHEY, CDR2 SMNVEV (reference sequence). The CDR3 spells CASTTGQGYGTEAFF. The CDR3 DNA follows: TGTGCCAGCACCACAGGACAGGGTTACGGCACTGAAGCTTTCTTT.

The table lists this clone with a few counts. This chain connects TRBV14 to TRBJ2-7; D unclear. Trimming left V 3 bases short and J 2 bases short, with 2 bases between. CDR3 size: 11 residues. Germline values: CDR1 SGHDN, CDR2 FVKESK. The CDR3 DNA sequence: TGTGCCAGCAGCCACACCTACGAGCAGTACTTC. It codes for CASSHTYEQYF. Variable domain in full (rest from reference TRBV14 and TRBJ2-7): EAGVTQFPSHSVIEKGQTVTLRCDPISGHDNLYWYRRVMGKEIKFLLHFVKESKQDESGMPNNRFLAERTGGTYSTLKVQPAELEDSGVYFCASSHTYEQYFGPGTRLTVT.

This clone turned up a few times. V is TRBV5-1 and J is TRBJ2-1; 7 bases agree with TRBD1. The CDR3 is 16 amino acids. The germline V gene encodes CDR1 SGHRS and CDR2 YFSETQ. The V gene end was trimmed by 1 base and the J gene end by 8 bases; junction bases not matched to a gene: 12. The CDR3 region is CASSLSPGIQGDEQFF. The CDR3, as DNA: TGCGCCAGCAGCTTGTCTCCTGGGATCCAGGGGGATGAGCAGTTCTTC. The entire variable domain, with the rest obtained from reference TRBV5-1 and TRBJ2-1, is as follows: KAGVTQTPRYLIKTRGQQVTLSCSPISGHRSVSWYQQTPGQGLQFLFEYFSETQRNKGNFPGRFSGRQFSNSRSEMNVSTLELGDSALYLCASSLSPGIQGDEQFFGPGTRLTVL.

The chain employs TRBV7-2 and TRBJ1-1; D unclear. Germline-derived CDR1 and CDR2 are SGHTA and FQGNSA. Trimming pared 5 bases from V and 0 bases from J, leaving 13 bases between. The CDR3 spans 15 residues. The CDR3 sequence is CASSLMGGMNTEAFF. CDR3 DNA: TGTGCCAGCAGCCTGATGGGAGGGATGAACACTGAAGCTTTCTTT.

The V gene is TRBV25-1, the J gene TRBJ2-3; perhaps TRBD2 as D (7 bases). Trimming took off 3 bases at V and 2 bases at J, with 12 bases between the two ends. Germline assignment: CDR1 MGHDK and CDR2 SYGVNS. The length of the CDR3 is 15 residues. The CDR3 is CASSDTGGHTDTQYF. DNA of the CDR3: TGTGCCAGCAGTGATACCGGGGGGCACACAGATACGCAGTATTTT.

The rearrangement uses TRBV5-6 and TRBJ1-1, with D maybe TRBD1 (6 bases). The CDR3 contains 13 residues. V gave up 4 bases and J gave up 0 bases, with 7 bases separating them. Looked up from germline, CDR1 is SGHDT and CDR2 is YYEEEE. The CDR3 spells CASSQGLNTEAFF. As DNA, the CDR3 is TGTGCCAGCAGCCAGGGGCTGAACACTGAAGCTTTCTTT.

The V call is TRBV30, the J call TRBJ1-2; no reliable D call. The V gene's germline CDR1 is GTSNPN and CDR2 SVGIG (reference sequence). CDR3 length: 14 amino acids. Between the trimmed V and J ends, which lost 1 base and 7 bases, there was a span of 16 bases. This CDR3 reads CAWSGVTPYGGYTF. CDR3 bases: TGTGCCTGGAGTGGGGTAACCCCGTATGGTGGCTACACCTTC. Full variable domain (missing parts from reference TRBV30 and TRBJ1-2): SQTIHQWPATLVQPVGSPLSLECTVEGTSNPNLYWYRQAAGRGLQLLFYSVGIGQISSEVPQNLSASRPQDRQFILSSKKLLLSDSGFYLCAWSGVTPYGGYTFGSGTRLTVV.

The rearrangement links TRBV11-1 to TRBJ2-7, with 11 bases aligning to TRBD2. This CDR3 spans 16 amino acids. Looked up from germline, CDR1 is SGHAT and CDR2 is FQDESV (reference sequence). V lost 5 bases to trimming and J lost 3 bases; unmatched junction nucleotides: 9. As DNA, the CDR3 is TGTGCCAGCAGCCAAGGGACTAGCGGTTATGACTACGAGCAGTACTTC. Encoded protein: CASSQGTSGYDYEQYF.

The chain uses TRBV29-1 and TRBJ2-7; weak D call: TRBD1 (5 bases). From germline, CDR1 is SQVTM and CDR2 ANQGSEA. Trimming stripped 5 bases from V and 6 bases from J, with 14 bases between. The CDR3 runs 12 residues. The CDR3 region is CSVIPARGEQYF. The CDR3 DNA reads TGCAGCGTTATCCCTGCAAGGGGCGAGCAGTACTTC.

This clone turned up a few times. The CDR3 spells CASSFYNEQFF. CDR3 bases: TGTGCCAGCAGTTTCTACAATGAGCAGTTCTTC. The gene calls are TRBV27 and TRBJ2-1; D is unclear. Germline CDR1 and CDR2: MNHEY and SMNVEV (reference sequence). This CDR3 spans 11 amino acids. V gave up 3 bases and J gave up 3 bases, with 0 bases separating them.

The chain employs TRBV29-1 and TRBJ1-1; weak D call: TRBD1 (6 bases). The CDR3 runs 13 residues. The germline CDR1 and CDR2 sequences are SQVTM and ANQGSEA. Trimming left V 7 bases short and J 0 bases short, with 12 bases between. The CDR3 reads CSAAQGMNTEAFF. CDR3 sequence (DNA): TGCAGCGCCGCACAGGGTATGAACACTGAAGCTTTCTTT. Full variable domain (outside the CDR3, taken from reference TRBV29-1 and TRBJ1-1): SAVISQKPSRDICQRGTSLTIQCQVDSQVTMMFWYRQQPGQSLTLIATANQGSEATYESGFVIDKFPISRPNLTFSTLTVSNMSPEDSSIYLCSAAQGMNTEAFFGQGTRLTVV.